This TCR beta chain was recovered during a study of Graves' ophthalmopathy and Graves' hyperthyroidism. Turning to the study itself: Stable hyperthyroidism meant no progression to ophthalmopathy within 18 months of follow-up.

This CDR3 is 18 amino acids long. The germline gives CDR1 LNHDA, CDR2 SQIVND (reference sequence). Unmatched junction bases numbered 9, after V lost 6 bases and J lost 5 bases. About this clonotype itself: The antigen is undetermined.

Establishment of the diagnosis relied upon clinical symptoms, serum thyroxine, TRAb, thyroid ultrasound and orbital computed tomography. Transcripts of RNA were the source for amplifying TCR beta CDR3 regions. A first-round RT-PCR used HTBI primers, followed by a second-round multiplex PCR. TCRdb re-analysed the multiplex PCR reads in MiXCR, keeping a single row per CDR3 protein. The table lists around 1,000,000 distinct CDR3 sequences, around a third of them singletons, with roughly 11% in the top ten. Study-wide results and caveats: Sensitivity reached 70.59% and specificity 72% to 80% when the model predicted ophthalmopathy progression. Blood shared most expanded thyroid clonotypes above 0.001 frequency.

The genes are TRBV19 and TRBJ2-2, with 16 bases aligning to TRBD2. Sequenced material: peripheral blood or thyroid tissue (not recorded which). This TCR was recovered from an adult man with Graves' hyperthyroidism. CDR3 protein: CASRTPGLAGGGTGELFF. The DNA of the CDR3 is TGTGCCAGTAGAACACCGGGACTAGCGGGAGGGGGGACCGGGGAGCTGTTTTTT.